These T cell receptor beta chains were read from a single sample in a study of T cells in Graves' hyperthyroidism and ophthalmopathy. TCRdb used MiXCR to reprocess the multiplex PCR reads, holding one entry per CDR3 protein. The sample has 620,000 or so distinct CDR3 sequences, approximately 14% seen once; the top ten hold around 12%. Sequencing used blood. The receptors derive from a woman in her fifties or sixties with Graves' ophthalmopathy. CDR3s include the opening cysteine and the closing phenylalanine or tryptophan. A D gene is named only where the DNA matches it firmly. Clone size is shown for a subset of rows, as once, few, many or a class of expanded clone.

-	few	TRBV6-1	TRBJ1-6	CASRNLLNSPLHF	TGTGCCAGCAGGAATCTTCTTAATTCACCCCTCCACTTT
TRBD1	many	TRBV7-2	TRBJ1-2	CASSLAFRTGYYGYTF	TGTGCCAGCAGCTTAGCGTTTCGGACAGGGTACTATGGCTACACCTTC
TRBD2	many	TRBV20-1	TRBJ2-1	CSARDISGRHSSYNEQFF	TGCAGTGCTAGAGATATAAGCGGGAGACATAGCTCCTACAATGAGCAGTTCTTC
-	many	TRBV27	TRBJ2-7	CASSLLGDHSYEQYF	TGTGCCAGCAGTTTATTGGGGGACCACTCCTACGAGCAGTACTTC
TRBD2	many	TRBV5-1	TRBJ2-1	CASKVAGGNNEQFF	TGCGCCAGCAAGGTAGCGGGAGGGAACAATGAGCAGTTCTTC
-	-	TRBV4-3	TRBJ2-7	CASSQDRGMTYEQYF	TGCGCCAGCAGCCAAGATCGAGGGATGACCTACGAGCAGTACTTC
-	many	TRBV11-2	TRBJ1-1	CASSIDTEAFF	TGTGCCAGCAGCATAGACACTGAAGCTTTCTTT
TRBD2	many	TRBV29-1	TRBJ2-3	CSVEGLAATDTQYF	TGCAGCGTTGAAGGACTAGCGGCCACAGATACGCAGTATTTT
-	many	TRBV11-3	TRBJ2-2	CASSPISYGGELFF	TGTGCCAGCAGCCCAATCTCCTATGGGGGGGAGCTGTTTTTT
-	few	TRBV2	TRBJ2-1	CASSEYEQFF	TGTGCCAGCAGTGAATATGAGCAGTTCTTC
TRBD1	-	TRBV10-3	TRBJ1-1	CAIRTSGTGVNTEAFF	TGTGCCATCAGGACCTCCGGGACAGGGGTGAACACTGAAGCTTTCTTT
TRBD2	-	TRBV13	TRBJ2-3	CASSVPSGRLLDTQYF	TGTGCCAGCAGCGTACCTAGCGGGAGGTTGTTAGATACGCAGTATTTT
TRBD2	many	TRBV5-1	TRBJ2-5	CASSSTSGNPRETQYF	TGCGCCAGCAGCTCGACTAGCGGGAACCCCAGGGAGACCCAGTACTTC
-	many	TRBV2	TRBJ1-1	CASSDSEWNTEAFF	TGTGCCAGCAGTGATTCGGAATGGAACACTGAAGCTTTCTTT
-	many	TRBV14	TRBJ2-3	CASSQDQARVTQYF	TGTGCCAGCAGCCAAGACCAGGCGCGGGTTACGCAGTATTTT
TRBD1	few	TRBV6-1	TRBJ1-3	CASSGTGGGGNTIYF	TGTGCCAGCAGTGGTACAGGGGGAGGAGGAAACACCATATATTTT
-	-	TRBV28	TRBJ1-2	CASSFPGASGYTF	TGTGCCAGCAGTTTCCCCGGGGCATCTGGCTACACCTTC
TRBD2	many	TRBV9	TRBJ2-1	CASSVDLLAGVLNEQFF	TGTGCCAGCAGCGTAGACCTCCTAGCGGGGGTTCTCAATGAGCAGTTCTTC
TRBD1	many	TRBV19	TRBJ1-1	CASSTRGLNTEAFF	TGTGCCAGTAGTACCAGGGGGTTGAACACTGAAGCTTTCTTT
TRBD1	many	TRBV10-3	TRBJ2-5	CAISGTGRETQYF	TGTGCCATCAGTGGGACAGGGCGAGAGACCCAGTACTTC
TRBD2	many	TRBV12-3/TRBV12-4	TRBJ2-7	CASSLEWGLAASYEQYF	TGTGCCAGCAGTTTAGAATGGGGACTAGCGGCGTCCTACGAGCAGTACTTC
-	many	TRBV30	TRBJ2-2	CAWSVINRELFF	TGTGCCTGGAGTGTAATAAACCGGGAGCTGTTTTTT
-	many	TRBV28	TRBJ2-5	CASSLFVETQYF	TGTGCCAGCAGTTTATTTGTAGAGACCCAGTACTTC
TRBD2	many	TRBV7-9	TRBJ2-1	CASSFGTSFYNEQFF	TGTGCCAGCAGCTTCGGGACTAGCTTTTACAATGAGCAGTTCTTC
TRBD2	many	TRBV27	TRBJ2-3	CASSQARGTSGRTDTQYF	TGTGCCAGCAGTCAAGCCCGCGGTACTAGCGGGAGGACAGATACGCAGTATTTT
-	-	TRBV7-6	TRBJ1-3	CASSLSSNGNTIYF	TGTGCCAGCAGCTTATCCTCGAATGGAAACACCATATATTTT
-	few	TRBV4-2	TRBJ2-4	CASSQDFRGNIQYF	TGTGCCAGCAGCCAGGACTTTCGAGGGAACATTCAGTACTTC
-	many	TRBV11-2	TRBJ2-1	CASSPLRHPSSYNEQFF	TGTGCCAGCAGCCCTCTACGGCACCCGAGCTCCTACAATGAGCAGTTCTTC
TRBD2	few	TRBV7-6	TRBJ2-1	CASSLVYAGVRNEQFF	TGTGCCAGCAGCTTAGTCTACGCGGGAGTACGAAATGAGCAGTTCTTC
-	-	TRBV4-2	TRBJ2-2	CASSQELRNTGELFF	TGTGCCAGCAGCCAAGAATTAAGGAACACCGGGGAGCTGTTTTTT
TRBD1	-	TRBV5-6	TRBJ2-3	CASSLGGQGATDTQYF	TGTGCCAGCAGCTTGGGCGGACAGGGGGCAACAGATACGCAGTATTTT
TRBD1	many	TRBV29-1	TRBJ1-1	CSALITGVNTEAFF	TGCAGCGCCCTAATCACAGGGGTGAACACTGAAGCTTTCTTT
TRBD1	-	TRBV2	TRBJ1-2	CASQDRFLNYGYTF	TGTGCCAGCCAGGACAGGTTCTTAAACTATGGCTACACCTTC
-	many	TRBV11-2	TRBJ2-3	CASRSLKGVTSSTDTQYF	TGTGCCAGCAGGTCCCTAAAGGGTGTGACTTCTAGCACAGATACGCAGTATTTT
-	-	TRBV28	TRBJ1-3	CASSRFAGNTIYF	TGTGCCAGCAGTAGGTTCGCAGGAAACACCATATATTTT
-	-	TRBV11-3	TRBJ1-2	CASSLDRPSIANYGYTF	TGTGCCAGCAGCTTGGACAGACCTAGCATAGCTAACTATGGCTACACCTTC
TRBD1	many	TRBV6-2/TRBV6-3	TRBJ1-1	CASSYDGQGQGALNTEAFF	TGTGCCAGCAGTTACGATGGGCAAGGACAGGGGGCTTTGAACACTGAAGCTTTCTTT
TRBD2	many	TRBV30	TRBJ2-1	CAWSSGSSNEQFF	TGTGCCTGGAGTAGCGGGAGTTCGAATGAGCAGTTCTTC
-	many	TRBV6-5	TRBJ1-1	CASSYSKGEAFF	TGTGCCAGCAGTTACTCGAAGGGTGAAGCTTTCTTT
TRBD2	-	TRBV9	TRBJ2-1	CASSVVDRPGLANNEQFF	TGTGCCAGCAGCGTAGTGGACAGACCGGGACTAGCGAACAATGAGCAGTTCTTC
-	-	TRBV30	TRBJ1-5	CAGGGAGSADGNQPQHF	TGTGCCGGGGGGGGGGCAGGGTCAGCTGATGGCAATCAGCCCCAGCATTTT
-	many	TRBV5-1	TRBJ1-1	CASSSTPVGRVATEAFF	TGCGCCAGCAGCTCGACCCCCGTGGGGAGGGTTGCCACTGAAGCTTTCTTT
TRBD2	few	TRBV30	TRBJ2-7	CAWSPGGRAHEQYF	TGTGCCTGGAGTCCTGGCGGGAGGGCCCACGAGCAGTACTTC
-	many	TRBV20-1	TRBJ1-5	CSAKRLNQPQHF	TGCAGTGCTAAACGACTCAATCAGCCCCAGCATTTT
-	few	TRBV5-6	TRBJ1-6	CASSPEQGWDSPLHF	TGTGCCAGCAGCCCTGAACAGGGTTGGGATTCACCCCTCCACTTT
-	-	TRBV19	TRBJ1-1	CASAAGGGRLKAFF	TGTGCCAGTGCCGCCGGGGGGGGGCGACTTAAGGCTTTCTTT
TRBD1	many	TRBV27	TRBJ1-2	CASSSRRTGWVGYTF	TGTGCCAGCAGTTCCAGACGGACAGGATGGGTCGGCTACACCTTC
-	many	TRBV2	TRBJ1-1	CASSERTANTEAFF	TGTGCCAGCAGTGAAAGGACGGCCAACACTGAAGCTTTCTTT
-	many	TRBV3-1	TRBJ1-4	CASNKQGANEKLFF	TGTGCCAGCAACAAACAGGGAGCTAATGAAAAACTGTTTTTT
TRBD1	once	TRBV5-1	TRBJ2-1	CASSSGRTGSYNEQFF	TGCGCCAGCAGCTCGGGGAGGACAGGGAGCTACAATGAGCAGTTCTTC
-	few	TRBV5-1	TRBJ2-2	CASSPGGGETGELFF	TGCGCCAGCAGCCCAGGTGGAGGGGAAACCGGGGAGCTGTTTTTT
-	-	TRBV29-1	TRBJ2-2	CSVSRTGTNTGELFF	TGCAGCGTGAGTAGGACTGGAACGAACACCGGGGAGCTGTTTTTT
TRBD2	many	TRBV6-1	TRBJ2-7	CASSGRDLYEQYF	TGTGCCAGCTCCGGGAGGGACCTCTACGAGCAGTACTTC
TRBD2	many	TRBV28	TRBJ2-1	CASRSAGVPQDEQFF	TGTGCCAGCAGGTCCGCGGGGGTACCCCAGGATGAGCAGTTCTTC